A single sample is the source of the 26 T cell receptor beta chains below, sequenced in a study of identical twins listed by TCRdb under 2016. Library generation was performed with 5' RACE. TCRdb lists the instrument as Illumina HiSeq 2000. TCRdb ran its own pipeline on the public reads, namely fastp trimming at Q25 and MiXCR clone calling, and kept in-frame beta chains. Rows are unified per CDR3 protein, each entry keeping the most common DNA and genes. The sample table holds about 470,000 distinct CDR3 sequences, of which approximately 24% were seen once. Jointly, the top ten make up around 3% of the sample. The same data also went into a second study, on T cells expressing NK-cell markers.

Input material: CD4+ T cells sorted from blood. The receptors shown here come from a woman between 18 and 30 years old in good health.

This clonotype was seen a few times. The CDR3 DNA sequence: TGTGCCAGCAGCCAAGACAATCGTCAGCCCCAGCATTTT. It is translated as CASSQDNRQPQHF. The V gene is TRBV14, the J gene TRBJ1-5; D not certain. Germline V gene lookup returns CDR1 SGHDN and CDR2 FVKESK. Trimming cost V 0 bases and J 6 bases, with 6 bases left between them. CDR3 length: 13 residues. Together with reference TRBV14 and TRBJ1-5, the CDR3 gives the full variable domain: EAGVTQFPSHSVIEKGQTVTLRCDPISGHDNLYWYRRVMGKEIKFLLHFVKESKQDESGMPNNRFLAERTGGTYSTLKVQPAELEDSGVYFCASSQDNRQPQHFGDGTRLSIL.

The chain recombines TRBV27 with TRBJ2-1, with D tentatively TRBD2 (6 bases). Trimming left V 6 bases short and J 1 base short, with 13 bases between. The CDR3 runs to 15 residues. CDR1 is MNHEY and CDR2 is SMNVEV in the germline V gene (reference sequence). The CDR3 DNA reads as TGTGCCAGCAGAAGGGGCGCGGGGTCCTACAATGAGCAGTTCTTC. Translated: CASRRGAGSYNEQFF.

The chain uses TRBV20-1 and TRBJ2-1; 14 nucleotides match TRBD2. The V gene's germline CDR1 is DFQATT and CDR2 SNEGSKA (reference sequence). CDR3 length equals 18 residues. Trimming cost V 7 bases and J 1 base; bases outside gene matches: 12. In nucleotides, the CDR3 is TGCAGTGGCCTGACTAGCGGGAGGGGAGGACGGTCCTACAATGAGCAGTTCTTC. Residues: CSGLTSGRGGRSYNEQFF.

The gene calls are TRBV20-1 and TRBJ2-7; 9 bases align to TRBD2. V gave up 8 bases and J gave up 3 bases; unmatched junction bases: 8. CDR1 and CDR2 from the germline V gene are DFQATT and SNEGSKA (reference sequence). There are 13 residues in the CDR3. CDR3 protein: CSLCSSGDYEQYF. CDR3 in DNA: TGCAGTCTTTGTTCTAGCGGGGACTACGAGCAGTACTTC.

There are a few counts of this clonotype. V usage is TRBV5-1 and J usage is TRBJ2-1; D is uncertain. Germline CDR1 is SGHRS and CDR2 is YFSETQ. Trimming stripped 0 bases from V and 3 bases from J, with 7 bases between. The CDR3 extends over 14 amino acids. The CDR3 reads CASSLDGNYNEQFF. The CDR3 DNA reads TGCGCCAGCAGCTTGGACGGCAACTACAATGAGCAGTTCTTC.

This clonotype was seen ten or more times. The chain employs TRBV20-1 and TRBJ2-1; either TRBD1 or TRBD2 may supply D (5 bases each). The CDR3 is 17 amino acids. Trimming left V 3 bases short and J 2 bases short, with 20 bases between. Germline-derived CDR1 and CDR2 are DFQATT and SNEGSKA (reference sequence). The CDR3 region is CSARETSWGNAYNEQFF. CDR3 in DNA: TGCAGTGCTAGGGAAACCTCTTGGGGGAACGCCTACAATGAGCAGTTCTTC.

Many counts were recorded for this clonotype. This rearrangement joins TRBV5-1 to TRBJ2-3; a weak D match, TRBD2 (6 bases). CDR1 SGHRS and CDR2 YFSETQ come from the germline V gene. V was clipped by 2 bases and J by 3 bases, with 10 bases between them. The CDR3 extends over 14 amino acids. Here the CDR3 DNA reads TGCGCCAGCAGCTTAACGGGAGTAACAGATACGCAGTATTTT. It translates to CASSLTGVTDTQYF.

The rearrangement joins TRBV2 to TRBJ2-7; D assignment may be TRBD1 or TRBD2 (6 bases each). Germline loops: CDR1 SNHLY, CDR2 FYNNEI. The CDR3 runs 14 residues. The ends were cut back, 0 bases at V and 7 bases at J, with 13 bases in the middle. CDR3 region: CASSEATGAGEQYF. The CDR3 DNA reads as TGTGCCAGCAGTGAAGCCACGGGGGCCGGTGAGCAGTACTTC. Combining the CDR3 with reference TRBV2 and TRBJ2-7 gives the whole variable domain EPEVTQTPSHQVTQMGQEVILRCVPISNHLYFYWYRQILGQKVEFLVSFYNNEISEKSEIFDDQFSVERPDGSNFTLKIRSTKLEDSAMYFCASSEATGAGEQYFGPGTRLTVT.

V is TRBV15 and J is TRBJ2-5; D not certain. Trimming removed 6 bases at V and 1 base at J, with 15 bases between. The CDR3 contains 15 residues. Germline CDR1 is LNHNV and CDR2 is YYDKDF (reference sequence). The CDR3 nucleotides are TGTGCCACCAGGTGGGATGGTCGAACCCAAGAGACCCAGTACTTC. Translating gives CATRWDGRTQETQYF.

The chain uses TRBV9 and TRBJ2-2; D not certain. This CDR3 spans 17 amino acids. Germline V gene lookup returns CDR1 SGDLS and CDR2 YYNGEE. The V and J ends lost 0 bases and 4 bases respectively, with 16 bases between them. Written as DNA, the CDR3 is TGTGCCAGCAGCGTAGCTCCACCGATTCCCGGCACCGGGGAGCTGTTTTTT. Translating gives CASSVAPPIPGTGELFF.

This clonotype occurred a few times. CDR3 nucleotides: TGTGCCAGCAGTTCCTCCGTTACAGGTGACAATGAGCAGTTCTTC. Protein sequence: CASSSSVTGDNEQFF. V usage is TRBV12-3 or TRBV12-4 and J usage is TRBJ2-1, with a tentative D call TRBD1 (5 bases). V lost 4 bases and J 5 bases, leaving 15 bases between the germline ends. The CDR3 totals 15 residues.

This rearrangement joins TRBV9 to TRBJ1-6; D is ambiguous. This CDR3 spans 15 amino acids. Trimming shortened V by 1 base and J by 9 bases, and 14 bases separated the two germline ends. Germline loops: CDR1 SGDLS, CDR2 YYNGEE. The CDR3 DNA follows: TGTGCCAGCAGCGTACTCGATAGGACTGTTTCACCCCTCCACTTT. Amino acids: CASSVLDRTVSPLHF.

This clonotype was recorded many times. The rearrangement joins TRBV12-3 or TRBV12-4 to TRBJ1-5; TRBD1 might be the D (6 bases). Trimming pared 5 bases from V and 0 bases from J, leaving 17 bases between. CDR3 size: 17 residues. CDR3 sequence: CASSQGSRAYSNQPQHF. DNA of the CDR3: TGTGCCAGCAGTCAGGGGTCCCGGGCCTATAGCAATCAGCCCCAGCATTTT.

This clonotype was seen a few times. J is TRBJ2-1 and V is TRBV12-3 or TRBV12-4, with TRBD2 identical over 10 bases. V gave up 3 bases and J gave up 7 bases; unmatched junction bases: 9. The length of the CDR3 is 16 residues. The CDR3 reads CASSFIAGGILNEQFF. The CDR3, as DNA: TGTGCCAGCAGTTTCATAGCGGGGGGCATTTTAAATGAGCAGTTCTTC.

The chain recombines TRBV20-1 with TRBJ1-4; tentative D call: TRBD1 (5 bases). Trimming left V 7 bases short and J 8 bases short, with 14 bases between. This CDR3 comprises 12 residues. Per the germline V gene, CDR1 is DFQATT and CDR2 is SNEGSKA (reference sequence). CDR3 protein: CSGWGGTEKLFF. CDR3 bases: TGCAGTGGATGGGGGGGAACGGAAAAACTGTTTTTT.

This clonotype was seen a handful of times. The V gene is TRBV7-2, the J gene TRBJ2-3; D is unresolved. The CDR3 loop spans 14 amino acids. V shed 5 bases and J shed 4 bases, with 13 bases lying between them. CDR1 SGHTA and CDR2 FQGNSA come from the germline V gene. In DNA form, the CDR3 reads TGTGCCAGCAGCGGCATCTGGCCACCAGATACGCAGTATTTT. This sequence encodes CASSGIWPPDTQYF.

The chain recombines TRBV5-1 with TRBJ2-1; 8 positions match TRBD1. CDR1 and CDR2 from the germline V gene are SGHRS and YFSETQ. The V segment lost 4 bases and the J segment 8 bases; nucleotides outside the gene matches: 8. The CDR3 covers 14 residues. The CDR3 here is CASSLRTGLDEQFF. In nucleotides, the CDR3 is TGCGCCAGCAGCCTTAGGACAGGGCTCGATGAGCAGTTCTTC. Filled out from reference TRBV5-1 and TRBJ2-1, the complete variable domain reads KAGVTQTPRYLIKTRGQQVTLSCSPISGHRSVSWYQQTPGQGLQFLFEYFSETQRNKGNFPGRFSGRQFSNSRSEMNVSTLELGDSALYLCASSLRTGLDEQFFGPGTRLTVL.

The chain combines TRBV7-9 with TRBJ2-1; D ambiguous. The CDR3 is made up of 17 amino acids. The germline V gene encodes CDR1 SEHNR and CDR2 FQNEAQ (reference sequence). V lost 1 base, J lost 0 bases, and 13 bases lay in between. CDR3 sequence: CASSLVLDWASYNEQFF. In DNA, the CDR3 is TGTGCCAGCAGCTTAGTGTTGGATTGGGCCTCCTACAATGAGCAGTTCTTC.

This clonotype was found a few times. DNA of the CDR3: TGCAGTGCCCCGCGGGCAGGGGTGAACACTGAAGCTTTCTTT. Its protein product is CSAPRAGVNTEAFF. This chain links TRBV20-1 with TRBJ1-1; D is possibly TRBD1 (6 bases). Trimming shortened V by 6 bases and J by 0 bases, and 14 bases separated the two germline ends. CDR1 is DFQATT, CDR2 SNEGSKA, per germline (reference sequence). The CDR3 sequence is 14 residues long.

This clonotype was found many times. V gene TRBV29-1 combines with J gene TRBJ1-6, with D perhaps matching TRBD1 (5 bases). There are 15 residues in the CDR3. Germline CDR1 reads SQVTM; CDR2 reads ANQGSEA. Trimming took off 6 bases at V and 7 bases at J, with 19 bases between the two ends. The CDR3 protein is CSVGIGPGRNSPLHF. The CDR3, as DNA: TGCAGCGTGGGGATCGGGCCAGGGCGGAATTCACCCCTCCACTTT.

The chain carries TRBV9 and TRBJ2-3; D perhaps matches TRBD2 (7 bases). Between the trimmed V and J ends, which lost 3 bases and 0 bases, there was a span of 17 bases. This CDR3 contains 17 residues. Germline CDR1 SGDLS, CDR2 YYNGEE. The CDR3, as DNA: TGTGCCAGCAGCGAGGGGAGGGGGACTTTGAGCACAGATACGCAGTATTTT. This encodes CASSEGRGTLSTDTQYF.

This clonotype was seen only a few times. The chain has TRBV5-6 and TRBJ1-4; D not certain. In germline, CDR1 is SGHDT, CDR2 YYEEEE. The CDR3 is made up of 15 amino acids. V lost 3 bases to trimming and J lost 6 bases, with 15 bases between them. The DNA of the CDR3 is TGTGCCAGCAGCTCGTATTTACGGCGGGATGAAAAACTGTTTTTT. It is translated as CASSSYLRRDEKLFF.

The gene calls are TRBV6-2 or TRBV6-3 and TRBJ2-1; D is possibly TRBD1 or TRBD2 (6 bases each). Germline V gene data show CDR1 as MNHEY and CDR2 as SVGEGT. This CDR3 spans 13 amino acids. The ends were cut back, 0 bases at V and 10 bases at J, with 10 bases in the middle. This CDR3 is CASSYSRGGEQFF. CDR3 in DNA: TGTGCCAGCAGTTACTCACGAGGGGGGGAGCAGTTCTTC.

J is TRBJ2-1 and V is TRBV9, with TRBD2 identical over 7 bases. The CDR3 has 12 residues. V was clipped by 2 bases and J by 11 bases; unmatched bases: 4. Germline CDR1 and CDR2: SGDLS and YYNGEE. DNA for the CDR3: TGTGCCAGCAGCGTCCTTAGCGGGCAGCAGTTCTTC. Amino acids: CASSVLSGQQFF.

The CDR3 loop is CAIRTGTAPNYGYTF. CDR3 bases: TGTGCCATCAGGACCGGGACAGCACCTAACTATGGCTACACCTTC. This rearrangement joins TRBV10-3 to TRBJ1-2, with TRBD1 identical over 7 bases. Looked up from germline, CDR1 is ENHRY and CDR2 is SYGVKD. The junction had 7 bases not matched to a gene; V was cut back by 6 bases and J by 0 bases. The CDR3 loop spans 15 amino acids.

A few counts support this clonotype. V usage is TRBV6-1 and J usage is TRBJ2-5; TRBD2 agrees at 10 bases. CDR1 is MNHNS, CDR2 SASEGT, per germline. Trimming removed 3 bases from V and 5 bases from J; junction bases left unmatched: 3. This CDR3 region has 14 residues. The chain's CDR3 is CASSDGTSAETQYF. The CDR3 DNA reads as TGTGCCAGCAGTGACGGGACTAGCGCGGAGACCCAGTACTTC.